Sequencing of this T cell receptor beta chain was carried out in a study of a mutant IDH1 vaccine in newly diagnosed glioma. Data came from immunoSEQ multiplex PCR; TCRdb stores just in-frame clones and leaves some out. The repertoire consists of about 69,000 clones, with around 87% occurring once and the leading ten covering 1.5% to 2.5%. A note on this clone: The antigen remains undetermined.

Time point meaning: week 35, safety follow-up. Vaccination comprised doses that each held 300 ug of mutant IDH1 20-mer peptide, plus topical imiquimod. The ends were cut back, 4 bases at V and 0 bases at J, with 11 bases in the middle. Per the germline V gene, CDR1 is SGDLS and CDR2 is YYNGEE. The CDR3 runs to 15 residues. The TCR comes from a young man with glioma. This chain connects TRBV9 to TRBJ1-5; TRBD1 might be the D (6 bases). Sequences were derived from PBMCs, sampled from a glioma patient whose treatment included an IDH1 peptide vaccine. The CDR3 here is CASSLDSYSNQPQHF. The CDR3 DNA reads as TGTGCCAGCAGCTTGGACAGTTATAGCAATCAGCCCCAGCATTTT.